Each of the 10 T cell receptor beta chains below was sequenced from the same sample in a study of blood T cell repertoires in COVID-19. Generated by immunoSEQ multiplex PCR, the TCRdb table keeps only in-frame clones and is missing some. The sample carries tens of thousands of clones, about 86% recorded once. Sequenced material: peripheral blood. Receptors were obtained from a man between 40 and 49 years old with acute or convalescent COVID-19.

This CDR3 reads CASSSGAMNTEAFF. The CDR3 DNA sequence: TGTGCCAGCAGTTCTGGGGCCATGAACACTGAAGCTTTCTTT. The chain couples TRBV6-6 to TRBJ1-1; weak D call: TRBD1 (5 bases). The germline V and J ends were trimmed by 4 bases and 0 bases, with 9 bases remaining between them. The germline gives CDR1 MNHNY, CDR2 SVGAGI (reference sequence). There are 14 residues in the CDR3.

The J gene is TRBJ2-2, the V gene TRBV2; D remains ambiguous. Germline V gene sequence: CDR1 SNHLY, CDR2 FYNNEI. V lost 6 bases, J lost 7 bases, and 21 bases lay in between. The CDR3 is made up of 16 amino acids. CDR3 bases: TGTGCCAGCAGGGTGGGCACCCGATGGGTAGGCGGGGAGCTGTTTTTT. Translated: CASRVGTRWVGGELFF.

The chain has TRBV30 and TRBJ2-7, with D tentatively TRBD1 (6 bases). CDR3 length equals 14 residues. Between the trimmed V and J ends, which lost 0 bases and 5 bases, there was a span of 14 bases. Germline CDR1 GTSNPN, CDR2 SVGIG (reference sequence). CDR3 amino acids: CAWSVLNREDEQYF. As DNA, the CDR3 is TGTGCCTGGAGTGTACTTAACAGGGAAGACGAGCAGTACTTC.

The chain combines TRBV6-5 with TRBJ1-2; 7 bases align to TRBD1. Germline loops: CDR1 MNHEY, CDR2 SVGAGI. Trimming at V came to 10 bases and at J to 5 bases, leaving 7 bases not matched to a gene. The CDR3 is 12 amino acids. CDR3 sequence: CATRQGNYGYTF. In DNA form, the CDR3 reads TGTGCCACCCGACAGGGAAATTATGGCTACACCTTC.

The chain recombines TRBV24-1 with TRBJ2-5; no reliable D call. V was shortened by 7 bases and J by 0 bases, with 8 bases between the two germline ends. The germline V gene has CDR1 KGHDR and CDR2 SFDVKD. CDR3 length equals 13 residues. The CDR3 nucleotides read TGTGCCACCAGCCCGAGTCACCAAGAGACCCAGTACTTC. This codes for CATSPSHQETQYF.

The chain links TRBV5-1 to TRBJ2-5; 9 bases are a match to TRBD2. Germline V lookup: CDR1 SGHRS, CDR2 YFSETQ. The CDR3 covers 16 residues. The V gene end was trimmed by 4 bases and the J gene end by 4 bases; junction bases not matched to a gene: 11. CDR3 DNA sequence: TGCGCCAGCAGCCATAGAGCGGGGGGCATCGTAGAGACCCAGTACTTC. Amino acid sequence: CASSHRAGGIVETQYF.

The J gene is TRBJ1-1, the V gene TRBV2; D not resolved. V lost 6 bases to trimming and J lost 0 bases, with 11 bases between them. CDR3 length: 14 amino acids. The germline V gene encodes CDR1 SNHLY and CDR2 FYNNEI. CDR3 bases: TGTGCCAGCAGGGAACATACTATGAACACTGAAGCTTTCTTT. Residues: CASREHTMNTEAFF. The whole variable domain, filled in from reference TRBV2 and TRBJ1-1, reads EPEVTQTPSHQVTQMGQEVILRCVPISNHLYFYWYRQILGQKVEFLVSFYNNEISEKSEIFDDQFSVERPDGSNFTLKIRSTKLEDSAMYFCASREHTMNTEAFFGQGTRLTVV.

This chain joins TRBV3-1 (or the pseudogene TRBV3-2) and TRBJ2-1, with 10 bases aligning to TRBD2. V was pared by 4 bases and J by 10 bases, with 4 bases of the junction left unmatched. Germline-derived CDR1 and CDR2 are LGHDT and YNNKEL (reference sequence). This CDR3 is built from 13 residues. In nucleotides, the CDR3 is TGTGCCAGCAGCCTCTCACTAGCGGGGGAGCAGTTCTTC. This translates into CASSLSLAGEQFF.

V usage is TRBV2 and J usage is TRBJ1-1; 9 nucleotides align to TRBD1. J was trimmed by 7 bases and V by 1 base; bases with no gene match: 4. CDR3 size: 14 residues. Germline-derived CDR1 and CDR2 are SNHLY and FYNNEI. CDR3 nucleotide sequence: TGTGCCAGCAGTGAAGTGGGGACAGGGCTTGAAGCTTTCTTT. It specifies CASSEVGTGLEAFF.

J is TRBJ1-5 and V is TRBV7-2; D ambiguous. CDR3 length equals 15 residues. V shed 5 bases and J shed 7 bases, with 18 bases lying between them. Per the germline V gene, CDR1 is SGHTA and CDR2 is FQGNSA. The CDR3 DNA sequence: TGTGCCAGCAGCCTCGGGGTCAGCCCCTTACAGCCCCAGCATTTT. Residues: CASSLGVSPLQPQHF.